This T cell receptor (beta chain) stems from a study of circulating CD8 cells and anti-PD-1 response in melanoma. This clonotype is termed large. Its antigen is as yet unknown. Using approximately 15 ng of total RNA, TCR libraries were made with the QIAseq Immune Repertoire TCR panel. Using its own MiXCR run on the reads, TCRdb lists one record per CDR3 protein. The table records over 450 distinct CDR3 sequences, 7.5% to 8.5% of them present only once. Study-wide points: Published repertoire comparisons used only baseline and M1 samples from a small cohort with few responders.

The length of the CDR3 is 14 residues. V lost 3 bases and J lost 0, with 9 bases in between. From live CD3+CD8+TCRalphabeta+ cells, four PD-1 and/or TIGIT subsets were sorted. This material consisted of CD8+ T cells from PBMCs, taken at baseline or after one month of anti-PD-1 therapy (not recorded which). This rearrangement joins TRBV23-1 to TRBJ2-7; D gene unclear. TRBV23-1 is an ORF; its function is uncertain. This TCR derives from a human donor with melanoma. CDR3 DNA sequence: TGCGCCAGCAGTCAGGGCAAATTCTCCTACGAGCAGTACTTC. It is translated as CASSQGKFSYEQYF.